This T cell receptor beta chain is from a study of post-analysis software for immune sequencing data. Study-wide background: Progressive-relapsing, secondary progressive and relapsing-remitting multiple sclerosis were among the disease courses included. Study conclusions and caveats: In patients, TRBV5-6, TRBV5-1 and TRBV20-1 belonged to roughly 5 TRBV segments found more frequently than in controls.

As regards this clonotype: Its target is unknown.

Trimming took 4 bases from V and 6 from J, leaving 17 bases between them. Germline CDR1 and CDR2: SGDLS and YYNGEE. This CDR3 has 15 amino acids. Each TCR beta cDNA library carried unique molecular identifiers. Researchers reported approximately 480,000 cDNA molecules coming from roughly 1 to 10 million T cells. TCRdb used MiXCR to reprocess the PCR reads, holding one entry per CDR3 protein. The sample consists of roughly 730,000 distinct CDR3 sequences, 30% of them appearing once. Sample: blood. The TCR originated in a girl aged 10-17 years with multiple sclerosis. The J gene is TRBJ2-1, the V gene TRBV9, with a weak D call TRBD1 (6 bases). The CDR3 sequence is CASSPISGVRNEQFF. In DNA, the CDR3 is TGTGCCAGCAGCCCAATATCAGGGGTACGCAATGAGCAGTTCTTC.